These 26 T cell receptor beta chains were sequenced from one sample in a study of CD8 T cells in Susac syndrome. The RNA, 0.5 to 1 ug, was put through reverse transcription using random hexamers. One entry per CDR3 protein, called by TCRdb with MiXCR from the immunoSEQ multiplex PCR reads. The data contain around 300,000 distinct CDR3 sequences, 65% to 90% of them singletons. The sample consisted of CD8+ T cells from PBMCs. Receptor source: a human donor with multiple sclerosis.

V gene TRBV3-1 combines with J gene TRBJ2-2; D is unresolved. This CDR3 has 14 residues. CDR1 is LGHDT and CDR2 is YNNKEL in the germline V gene (reference sequence). Trimming removed 0 bases at V and 4 bases at J, with 6 bases between. The CDR3 protein is CASSQETVTGELFF. The CDR3 nucleotides are TGTGCCAGCAGCCAAGAAACGGTCACCGGGGAGCTGTTTTTT.

The chain has TRBV28 and TRBJ1-4; 8 bases are shared with TRBD1. Germline lookup yields CDR1 MDHEN and CDR2 SYDVKM. The CDR3 sequence is 14 residues long. Germline trimming cut 6 bases from V and 4 bases from J; bases unmatched to any gene: 4. The CDR3 protein is CASRLGQVNEKLFF. For the CDR3, the DNA is TGTGCCAGCAGGCTGGGACAGGTTAATGAAAAACTGTTTTTT.

This chain joins TRBV4-3 and TRBJ2-7; 13 bases fit TRBD2. Germline CDR1 is LGHNA and CDR2 is YSLEER. J lost 2 bases, V lost 4 bases, and 20 bases had no gene match. The CDR3 runs to 21 residues. The CDR3 region has the DNA TGCGCCAGCAGCCCAGACGAAGCCGGACTAGCGGGAGTAAAAGCCCCCTACGAGCAGTACTTC. Encoded protein: CASSPDEAGLAGVKAPYEQYF.

The chain has TRBV14 and TRBJ2-5, with TRBD2 identical over 13 bases. Trimming at V came to 1 base and at J to 5 bases, leaving 10 bases not matched to a gene. The length of the CDR3 is 18 residues. Germline V lookup: CDR1 SGHDN, CDR2 FVKESK. The CDR3 sequence is CASSQVVGLAGERETQYF. In nucleotides, the CDR3 is TGTGCCAGCAGCCAAGTTGTCGGACTAGCGGGGGAAAGGGAGACCCAGTACTTC.

This rearrangement joins TRBV9 to TRBJ1-1; D gene unclear. Germline-derived CDR1 and CDR2 are SGDLS and YYNGEE. V was trimmed by 0 bases and J by 3 bases, leaving 9 bases between them. The CDR3 contains 14 residues. This CDR3 reads CASSVADGYTEAFF. The CDR3 region has the DNA TGTGCCAGCAGCGTAGCCGATGGGTACACTGAAGCTTTCTTT.

The V call is TRBV6-2 or TRBV6-3, the J call TRBJ2-3; D is perhaps TRBD2 (5 bases). CDR1 is MNHEY, CDR2 SVGEGT, per germline. CDR3 length equals 12 residues. Trimming cost V 7 bases and J 6 bases, with 11 bases left between them. The CDR3 region has the DNA TGTGCCAGCACACTAGATGGGGATACGCAGTATTTT. Translation gives CASTLDGDTQYF.

CDR3 sequence reads: CASSAGDPTYEQYF. CDR3 sequence (DNA): TGTGCCAGTAGTGCAGGGGATCCTACCTACGAGCAGTACTTC. This sequence joins TRBV19 and TRBJ2-7; possibly TRBD1 for D (6 bases). CDR3 length: 14 amino acids. Germline lookup yields CDR1 LNHDA and CDR2 SQIVND (reference sequence). The ends were cut back, 5 bases at V and 2 bases at J, with 13 bases in the middle.

The rearrangement links TRBV21-1 to TRBJ2-7; the listed D gene, TRBD1, was not tested against the DNA. TRBV21-1 is a known pseudogene. CDR3 size: 17 residues. CDR3 sequence: CASSNTGRTGVPYEQYF. The CDR3, as DNA: TGTGCCAGCAGCAATACAGGTAGGACAGGGGTCCCCTACGAGCAGTACTTC.

CDR3 sequence: CASSRDENTEAFF. CDR3 in DNA: TGTGCCAGTAGTCGGGATGAGAACACTGAAGCTTTCTTT. This rearrangement joins TRBV19 to TRBJ1-1, with D unclear. In germline, CDR1 is LNHDA, CDR2 SQIVND (reference sequence). V was cut by 5 bases and J by 1 base, with 8 bases left in between. The CDR3 is made up of 13 amino acids.

A few counts support this clonotype. The rearrangement links TRBV6-2 or TRBV6-3 to TRBJ1-1, with D possibly matching TRBD1 (5 bases). V shed 6 bases and J shed 1 base, with 9 bases lying between them. There are 13 residues in the CDR3. Germline CDR1 reads MNHEY; CDR2 reads SVGEGT. The DNA of the CDR3 is TGTGCCAGCAGCGTGACAGAGAACACTGAAGCTTTCTTT. Its translation: CASSVTENTEAFF.

The chain combines TRBV20-1 with TRBJ2-7; D is unclear. V lost 2 bases, J lost 5 bases, and 16 bases lay in between. This CDR3 is 14 amino acids long. Germline V gene data show CDR1 as DFQATT and CDR2 as SNEGSKA (reference sequence). CDR3 in amino acids: CSARIDGSLDEQYF. As DNA, the CDR3 is TGCAGTGCTAGAATCGACGGATCCTTAGACGAGCAGTACTTC.

The chain is built from TRBV4-2 and TRBJ1-4, with TRBD1 as a possible D gene (6 bases). V was pared by 4 bases and J by 5 bases, with 11 bases between. Germline CDR1 and CDR2: LGHNA and YNFKEQ. The CDR3 has 14 amino acids. Here the CDR3 DNA reads TGTGCCAGCAGCCGCAGGGGCGAGAATGAAAAACTGTTTTTT. It codes for CASSRRGENEKLFF.

The chain links TRBV6-2 or TRBV6-3 to TRBJ2-1; the D is unclear. CDR1 and CDR2 from the germline V gene are MNHEY and SVGEGT. The CDR3 runs to 12 residues. V lost 3 bases to trimming and J lost 9 bases, with 9 bases between them. The CDR3 DNA follows: TGTGCCAGCAGTTATCCGGCTAGTGAGCAGTTCTTC. Translating gives CASSYPASEQFF.

J is TRBJ1-1 and V is TRBV12-5, with D maybe TRBD1 (5 bases). The CDR3 has 12 amino acids. V was clipped by 4 bases and J by 5 bases, with 8 bases between them. Germline CDR1 reads LGHNT; CDR2 reads FRNRAP. The CDR3 DNA follows: TGTGCTAGTGGTTCGGGGGGAACTGAAGCTTTCTTT. This sequence encodes CASGSGGTEAFF.

With regard to this clonotype: The junction shows a germline mismatch at one end, possibly a read error. This chain uses TRBV7-7 with TRBJ2-1, with D uncertain. The CDR3 runs to 17 residues. Germline-derived CDR1 and CDR2 are SSHAT and FNYEAQ (reference sequence). The CDR3 nucleotides are TGTGCTAGCAGCTTAGATGACTCCCGAACACCCTTCAATGAGCAGTTCTTC. It encodes CASSLDDSRTPFNEQFF.

The chain uses TRBV4-1 and TRBJ1-1; D is undetermined. The V and J ends lost 5 bases and 3 bases respectively, with 19 bases between them. The germline gives CDR1 MGHRA, CDR2 YSYEKL. CDR3 size: 16 residues. CDR3 bases: TGCGCCAGCAGCAACCGGGTCCTCCTCCCTGACACTGAAGCTTTCTTT. Protein sequence: CASSNRVLLPDTEAFF.

The J gene is TRBJ2-1, the V gene TRBV28, with 9 bases fitting TRBD2. CDR1 is MDHEN, CDR2 SYDVKM, per germline. The V segment lost 4 bases and the J segment 6 bases; nucleotides outside the gene matches: 13. The CDR3 is made up of 17 amino acids. The CDR3 bases are TGTGCCAGCAGTTCACCCACCGGGACTAGCAAGTCCAATGAGCAGTTCTTC. Translated: CASSSPTGTSKSNEQFF.

The chain carries TRBV12-3 or TRBV12-4 and TRBJ2-1; D remains unclear. Trimming left V 1 base short and J 4 bases short, with 5 bases between. The CDR3 runs to 13 residues. The CDR3 DNA reads TGTGCCAGCAGTTTAGGTGCTTACAATGAGCAGTTCTTC. This codes for CASSLGAYNEQFF.

In its sample, this clonotype was seen a few times. V is TRBV6-6 and J is TRBJ1-1, with D possibly being TRBD1 (5 bases). The CDR3 has 13 residues. The V and J ends lost 2 bases and 5 bases respectively, with 9 bases between them. Germline CDR1 is MNHNY and CDR2 is SVGAGI (reference sequence). The CDR3 region is CASSYQGETEAFF. The CDR3 DNA follows: TGTGCCAGCAGTTACCAGGGTGAAACTGAAGCTTTCTTT.

This chain links TRBV12-3 or TRBV12-4 with TRBJ1-4; no clear D gene. V gave up 3 bases and J gave up 0 bases, with 11 bases separating them. This CDR3 is built from 16 residues. CDR3 in DNA: TGTGCCAGCAGTTTGCAGAGGGCCACAACTAATGAAAAACTGTTTTTT. It yields the protein CASSLQRATTNEKLFF.

This clonotype was detected a few times. The chain recombines TRBV14 with TRBJ1-4, with unresolved D. Trimming shortened V by 1 base and J by 0 bases, and 15 bases separated the two germline ends. CDR3 size: 18 residues. The germline V gene encodes CDR1 SGHDN and CDR2 FVKESK. The CDR3 region has the DNA TGTGCCAGCAGCCAAGCGGACTTTGTGGAGGCAACTAATGAAAAACTGTTTTTT. Translation gives CASSQADFVEATNEKLFF.

The V call is TRBV6-1, the J call TRBJ2-7, with D perhaps matching TRBD2 (6 bases). The CDR3 is made up of 13 amino acids. The V end was cut by 6 bases, the J end by 4 bases, with 13 bases between. The germline CDR1 and CDR2 sequences are MNHNS and SASEGT. The CDR3 DNA is TGTGCCAGCAGGCCTTTAGCGGTTTACGAGCAGTACTTC. Translated: CASRPLAVYEQYF.

The chain couples TRBV6-2 or TRBV6-3 to TRBJ2-3, with D perhaps TRBD2 (5 bases). The ends were cut back, 0 bases at V and 3 bases at J, with 13 bases in the middle. Germline CDR1 is MNHEY and CDR2 is SVGEGT. The CDR3 contains 16 residues. CDR3 sequence reads: CASSYSREKRTDTQYF. The CDR3 nucleotides are TGTGCCAGCAGTTACTCAAGGGAGAAGAGAACAGATACGCAGTATTTT.

The V call is TRBV6-5, the J call TRBJ1-1, with D hard to call. Germline-derived CDR1 and CDR2 are MNHEY and SVGAGI. V shed 4 bases and J shed 1 base, with 7 bases lying between them. This CDR3 region has 13 residues. The CDR3 DNA sequence: TGTGCCAGCAGTTGGGCAGCGAACACTGAAGCTTTCTTT. Translation: CASSWAANTEAFF.

This clonotype has a handful of counts. V and J are TRBV5-6 and TRBJ2-7; D is undetermined. Germline V gene data show CDR1 as SGHDT and CDR2 as YYEEEE. This CDR3 contains 13 residues. V shed 0 bases and J shed 6 bases, with 10 bases lying between them. In DNA, the CDR3 is TGTGCCAGCAGCTTGGAGTACCGCAGCGAGCAGTACTTC. Translating gives CASSLEYRSEQYF.

This chain links TRBV15 with TRBJ2-1, with D possibly matching TRBD2 (5 bases). Germline loops: CDR1 LNHNV, CDR2 YYDKDF (reference sequence). Trimming took off 0 bases at V and 0 bases at J, with 9 bases between the two ends. The CDR3 consists of 16 residues. The CDR3 DNA reads as TGTGCCACCAGCAGAGATAGTGGGAGCTCCTACAATGAGCAGTTCTTC. Protein product: CATSRDSGSSYNEQFF.